The 29 T cell receptor beta chains listed next were all sequenced from one sample in a study of blood T cells in healthy people across ages. Primed by a sample-barcoded 5' primer and a J-beta primer mix, a second PCR proceeded for roughly 6 to 12 cycles. Using its own MiXCR run on the 5' RACE reads, TCRdb lists one record per CDR3 protein. This sample has just under 750,000 distinct CDR3 sequences, with about a fifth found just once. The sequenced sample consisted of blood. These receptors all come from a man in his 70s in good health.

Note on this clonotype: An end of the junction does not agree with germline; a read error may underlie this. The CDR3 DNA follows: TGTGCCAGCAGTCCTGTTGGGACTAGGTTC. This gives the protein CASSPVGTRF. The chain is built from TRBV2 and TRBJ2-1; 8 bases map to TRBD2. CDR3 size: 10 residues. Germline V CDR1 and CDR2: SNHLY, FYNNEI.

The chain carries TRBV3-1 and TRBJ2-5; D is unresolved. Near its end, the DNA agrees better with TRBJ2-7, so the J call may be wrong. CDR1 and CDR2 from the germline V gene are LGHDT and YNNKEL (reference sequence). There are 14 residues in the CDR3. The CDR3 DNA reads TGTGCCAGCAGCCAAGGGCCGGCTACCTACGAGCAGTACTTC. This codes for CASSQGPATYEQYF.

This clonotype turned up a few times. The genes are TRBV6-1 and TRBJ1-5; TRBD1 matches 12 bases. Trimming at V came to 4 bases and at J to 7 bases, leaving 8 bases not matched to a gene. The germline CDR1 and CDR2 sequences are MNHNS and SASEGT. The CDR3 extends over 16 amino acids. The chain's CDR3 is CASSVRGQGAEQPQHF. In DNA form, the CDR3 reads TGTGCCAGCAGTGTAAGGGGACAGGGGGCGGAGCAGCCCCAGCATTTT.

V usage is TRBV12-3 or TRBV12-4 and J usage is TRBJ2-1; the D is unclear. The CDR3 is 15 amino acids. Between the trimmed V and J ends, which lost 2 bases and 2 bases, there was a span of 10 bases. In nucleotides, the CDR3 is TGTGCCAGCAGTTTAAGGTCGGGCACCTACAATGAGCAGTTCTTC. Translated: CASSLRSGTYNEQFF.

This clonotype was detected many times. J is TRBJ2-7 and V is TRBV2; unclear D gene. V was clipped by 2 bases and J by 2 bases, with 10 bases between them. This CDR3 region has 14 residues. Per germline, CDR1 SNHLY and CDR2 FYNNEI. The CDR3 sequence: CASSEWWAPYEQYF. The CDR3 bases are TGTGCCAGCAGTGAATGGTGGGCGCCCTACGAGCAGTACTTC. Full variable domain (rest looked up from reference TRBV2 and TRBJ2-7): EPEVTQTPSHQVTQMGQEVILRCVPISNHLYFYWYRQILGQKVEFLVSFYNNEISEKSEIFDDQFSVERPDGSNFTLKIRSTKLEDSAMYFCASSEWWAPYEQYFGPGTRLTVT.

This clonotype was detected only a few times. One end of the junction varies from germline; a read error may be responsible. The V and J genes are TRBV7-9 and TRBJ2-7, with TRBD1 matching 10 bases. The CDR3 loop spans 15 amino acids. Looked up from germline, CDR1 is SEHNR and CDR2 is FQNEAQ (reference sequence). The CDR3 is CAGSPRQGALYEQYF. CDR3 in DNA: TGTGCCGGCAGCCCCCGACAGGGGGCTTTGTACGAGCAGTACTTC.

This clonotype occurred a few times. The chain joins TRBV12-5 to TRBJ2-3, with D perhaps matching TRBD1 (7 bases). This CDR3 has 18 amino acids. The germline V gene encodes CDR1 LGHNT and CDR2 FRNRAP. The V and J ends lost 0 bases and 4 bases respectively, with 20 bases between them. The CDR3 spells CASGLVPPGGFLADTQYF. DNA for the CDR3: TGTGCTAGTGGTTTGGTCCCCCCAGGGGGGTTTTTGGCAGATACGCAGTATTTT.

In this sample, this clonotype turned up a few times. The chain links TRBV6-6 to TRBJ1-4; D gene uncertain. The CDR3 contains 14 residues. Trimming took off 2 bases at V and 3 bases at J, with 7 bases between the two ends. Germline CDR1 and CDR2: MNHNY and SVGAGI (reference sequence). The CDR3, as DNA: TGTGCCAGCAGTTACGGGCGGTCTAATGAAAAACTGTTTTTT. Translated: CASSYGRSNEKLFF.

V is TRBV29-1 and J is TRBJ2-5; D tentatively reads TRBD1 or TRBD2 (6 bases each). The CDR3 has 13 amino acids. Germline CDR1 and CDR2: SQVTM and ANQGSEA. In nucleotides, the CDR3 is TGCACCCATGCTGGGGGGCCACAAGAGACCCAGTACTTC. Translation: CTHAGGPQETQYF. The complete variable domain, with remaining parts taken from reference TRBV29-1 and TRBJ2-5, reads SAVISQKPSRDICQRGTSLTIQCQVDSQVTMMFWYRQQPGQSLTLIATANQGSEATYESGFVIDKFPISRPNLTFSTLTVSNMSPEDSSIYLCTHAGGPQETQYFGPGTRLLVL.

The chain recombines TRBV12-3 or TRBV12-4 with TRBJ2-3, with 7 bases fitting TRBD2. V was pared by 6 bases and J by 5 bases, with 11 bases of the junction left unmatched. The CDR3 is 15 residues long. The CDR3 coding sequence is TGTGCCAGCAGCCCGACGGGACTAACGGGAGATACGCAGTATTTT. It translates to CASSPTGLTGDTQYF.

This chain links TRBV27 with TRBJ2-6; tentative D call: TRBD2 (6 bases). The germline CDR1 and CDR2 sequences are MNHEY and SMNVEV (reference sequence). The CDR3 is 18 residues long. Trimming left V 2 bases short and J 2 bases short, with 16 bases between. CDR3 nucleotides: TGTGCCAGCAGTTTAAGGGCTTGGGGGGAAACTGGGGCCAACGTCCTGACTTTC. It translates to CASSLRAWGETGANVLTF.

The chain couples TRBV7-2 to TRBJ2-2, with 14 bases lining up with TRBD2. The CDR3 is 16 residues long. The trim removed 5 bases at V and 8 bases at J, leaving 7 bases unmatched. The germline CDR1 and CDR2 sequences are SGHTA and FQGNSA. The CDR3 bases are TGTGCCAGCAGCCCAGCCCGACTAGCGGGAGGGGGGGAGCTGTTTTTT. Translating it yields CASSPARLAGGGELFF. Full variable domain (outside the CDR3, taken from reference TRBV7-2 and TRBJ2-2): GAGVSQSPSNKVTEKGKDVELRCDPISGHTALYWYRQSLGQGLEFLIYFQGNSAPDKSGLPSDRFSAERTGGSVSTLTIQRTQQEDSAVYLCASSPARLAGGGELFFGEGSRLTVL.

In this sample, this clonotype turned up a few times. This rearrangement joins TRBV7-9 to TRBJ1-4, with D tentatively TRBD1 (6 bases). This CDR3 comprises 15 residues. From germline, CDR1 is SEHNR and CDR2 FQNEAQ (reference sequence). The V and J ends lost 5 bases and 3 bases respectively, with 13 bases between them. Here the CDR3 reads CASSKNGGPNEKLFF. The CDR3 coding sequence is TGTGCCAGCAGCAAAAACGGGGGCCCTAATGAAAAACTGTTTTTT.

V usage is TRBV12-3 or TRBV12-4 and J usage is TRBJ2-7; D is tentatively TRBD1 or TRBD2 (6 bases each). The CDR3 loop spans 16 amino acids. Trimming cost V 3 bases and J 0 bases, with 15 bases left between them. The CDR3 bases are TGTGCCAGCAGTTTGAGGGGGGCGGGGATCTCCTACGAGCAGTACTTC. This codes for CASSLRGAGISYEQYF.

In this sample, this clonotype turned up a few times. The V call is TRBV5-6, the J call TRBJ2-4; D tentatively fits TRBD1 or TRBD2 (6 bases each). Germline V gene data show CDR1 as SGHDT and CDR2 as YYEEEE. V lost 0 bases, J lost 1 base, and 14 bases lay in between. This CDR3 is 17 amino acids long. The DNA for the CDR3 is TGTGCCAGCAGCTTGGTAGGTCCGGGGGCGGCCAAAAACATTCAGTACTTC. Translated: CASSLVGPGAAKNIQYF.

This clonotype was picked up a small number of times. The chain links TRBV28 to TRBJ1-1; TRBD1 agrees at 9 bases. The CDR3 covers 15 residues. Trimming cost V 5 bases and J 4 bases; bases outside gene matches: 8. Germline assignment: CDR1 MDHEN and CDR2 SYDVKM. In DNA, the CDR3 is TGTGCCAGCAGTCCCCCGACAGGGGGTAGCACTGAAGCTTTCTTT. Translation gives CASSPPTGGSTEAFF.

This chain links TRBV12-3 or TRBV12-4 with TRBJ2-1, with 13 nucleotides matching TRBD2. CDR3 length: 16 residues. The junction had 6 bases not matched to a gene; V was cut back by 7 bases and J by 3 bases. CDR3 nucleotide sequence: TGTGCCAGCAAACGGACTAGCGGGGGCCACTACAATGAGCAGTTCTTC. This codes for CASKRTSGGHYNEQFF.

A few counts support this clonotype. This chain connects TRBV29-1 to TRBJ2-5, with TRBD1 as a possible D gene (5 bases). The DNA end favors TRBJ2-1, so the J call may be wrong. The CDR3 is 10 amino acids. Germline V lookup: CDR1 SQVTM, CDR2 ANQGSEA. Here the CDR3 DNA reads TGCAGCGTACAGGATGCTGAGCAGTTCTTC. Protein: CSVQDAEQFF.

This chain connects TRBV18 to TRBJ1-1; D gene ambiguous. The CDR3 is 13 amino acids. V lost 2 bases to trimming and J lost 5 bases, with 9 bases between them. Germline CDR1 KGHSH, CDR2 LQKENI. The chain's CDR3 is CASSPGSGTEAFF. CDR3 sequence (DNA): TGTGCCAGCTCACCAGGGAGTGGGACTGAAGCTTTCTTT.

This chain joins TRBV5-1 and TRBJ2-4, with D possibly being TRBD1 (6 bases). Trimming shortened V by 0 bases and J by 1 base, and 11 bases separated the two germline ends. The CDR3 spans 16 residues. Germline loops: CDR1 SGHRS, CDR2 YFSETQ. CDR3 amino acids: CASSLGPGVAKNIQYF. CDR3 nucleotide sequence: TGCGCCAGCAGCTTGGGGCCAGGGGTGGCCAAAAACATTCAGTACTTC.

This clonotype was recorded a few times. The chain combines TRBV11-2 with TRBJ2-1, with TRBD2 matching over 7 bases. The closer fit of TRBJ2-7 to the DNA end suggests the J call may be wrong. CDR1 is SGHAT, CDR2 FQNNGV, per germline. The CDR3 is 17 residues long. The CDR3 DNA reads as TGTGCCAGCAGCTTGCAGCGGGACGTCCTAAGCTCCTACGAGCAGTACTTC. This sequence encodes CASSLQRDVLSSYEQYF.

This clonotype was counted a few times. The J gene is TRBJ2-3, the V gene TRBV18; D is undetermined. CDR1 is KGHSH, CDR2 LQKENI, per germline. The length of the CDR3 is 12 residues. Trimming removed 5 bases from V and 2 bases from J, with 5 bases in between. The CDR3 sequence: CASSTTTDTQYF. In DNA form, the CDR3 reads TGTGCCAGCTCAACAACCACAGATACGCAGTATTTT.

This clonotype was counted between two and nine times. This chain links TRBV15 with TRBJ2-3, with 10 bases that match TRBD2. Germline CDR1 is LNHNV and CDR2 is YYDKDF (reference sequence). V shed 1 base and J 4 bases; nucleotides not matched to a gene: 2. There are 15 residues in the CDR3. Here the CDR3 DNA reads TGTGCCACCAGCAGAGGACTAGCGGGCGCAGATACGCAGTATTTT. Amino acids: CATSRGLAGADTQYF.

This sequence joins TRBV18 and TRBJ2-1; D remains unclear. Germline V gives CDR1 KGHSH, CDR2 LQKENI. The CDR3 has 12 amino acids. Trimming shortened V by 4 bases and J by 7 bases, and 8 bases separated the two germline ends. The CDR3 sequence is CASSRRVNEQFF. CDR3 in DNA: TGTGCCAGCTCACGGCGCGTGAATGAGCAGTTCTTC.

CDR3 region: CASSLPLWAGGYTF. The CDR3 DNA sequence: TGTGCCAGTAGTCTCCCACTCTGGGCTGGTGGCTACACCTTC. The chain joins TRBV19 to TRBJ1-2; D is ambiguous. This CDR3 has 14 amino acids. Germline V lookup: CDR1 LNHDA, CDR2 SQIVND (reference sequence). V was shortened by 5 bases and J by 7 bases, with 17 bases between the two germline ends.

This clonotype appeared a few times. The rearrangement uses TRBV20-1 and TRBJ1-6; the D gene is possibly TRBD1 (5 bases). The germline gives CDR1 DFQATT, CDR2 SNEGSKA (reference sequence). The CDR3 extends over 13 amino acids. Deletions cut 5 bases from V and 13 bases from J, with 18 bases between. The CDR3 DNA sequence: TGCAGTGCTTTCCAGGGAAGCATAACTCCCCTCCACTTT. Translating it yields CSAFQGSITPLHF.

This clonotype was detected a few times. This chain joins TRBV10-3 and TRBJ2-3, with TRBD2 matching 9 bases. Per the germline V gene, CDR1 is ENHRY and CDR2 is SYGVKD. The CDR3 covers 18 residues. Trimming at V came to 3 bases and at J to 0 bases, leaving 10 bases not matched to a gene. In nucleotides, the CDR3 is TGTGCCATCAGTGATGTGGTAACTAGCGGGTTTAGCACAGATACGCAGTATTTT. It translates to CAISDVVTSGFSTDTQYF.

This clonotype was observed a handful of times. This sequence joins TRBV29-1 and TRBJ2-1; TRBD1 might be the D (6 bases). The germline V and J ends were trimmed by 0 bases and 8 bases, with 8 bases remaining between them. This CDR3 contains 12 residues. The germline V gene encodes CDR1 SQVTM and CDR2 ANQGSEA. The CDR3 region is CSVEDRGYEQFF. CDR3 nucleotide sequence: TGCAGCGTTGAAGACAGGGGCTATGAGCAGTTCTTC.

This clonotype was counted ten times or more. The chain carries TRBV7-2 and TRBJ2-1, with D unresolved. Trimming took 4 bases from V and 4 from J, leaving 5 bases between them. The germline CDR1 and CDR2 sequences are SGHTA and FQGNSA. CDR3 size: 12 residues. The CDR3 bases are TGTGCCAGCAGCTCCTATTACAATGAGCAGTTCTTC. The encoded protein is CASSSYYNEQFF. The entire variable domain, with the rest obtained from reference TRBV7-2 and TRBJ2-1, is as follows: GAGVSQSPSNKVTEKGKDVELRCDPISGHTALYWYRQSLGQGLEFLIYFQGNSAPDKSGLPSDRFSAERTGGSVSTLTIQRTQQEDSAVYLCASSSYYNEQFFGPGTRLTVL.